The clone carrying this TCR beta chain was counted a few times. Its antigen is undetermined. These data come from a study of beta chain features in type 1 diabetes. Study-level results: Within the patient group, naive, central memory and Treg TCRB repertoires appeared more similar to each other than within healthy donors. Whether TCRB rearrangement is influenced by HLA type went unresolved here. Among all four CD4+ subsets, Type 1 diabetes patients had TCRB CDR3s that were moderately but significantly shorter.

The study reverse transcribed the entire isolated RNA, so it sequenced expressed TCRB transcripts. This table comes from immunoSEQ multiplex PCR, and its TCRdb copy is limited to in-frame clones, with some not included. The sample lists roughly 350,000 clones; about 10% were seen once. V lost 4 bases, J lost 5 bases, and 8 bases lay in between. The CDR3 sequence is 13 residues long. CDR1 is SEHNR and CDR2 is FQNEAQ in the germline V gene (reference sequence). A single heparinised draw of roughly 100 mL on average was taken per donor. This chain uses TRBV7-9 with TRBJ2-2, with D possibly matching TRBD2 (6 bases). Sequencing was performed on central memory CD4+ T cells from blood. This sequence was found in a man between 25 and 39 years old with type 1 diabetes. In nucleotides, the CDR3 is TGTGCCAGCAGCTCGGCGGGGACCGGGGAGCTGTTTTTT. It specifies CASSSAGTGELFF.